These 27 T cell receptor beta chains were sequenced from one sample in a study of shared clonotypes between healthy human individuals. The assay was immunoSEQ multiplex PCR, and TCRdb's table has in-frame clones only and misses some. The sample includes roughly 2 million clones, under 97% of them seen just once. Specimen: naive CD4+ T cells sorted from blood. The subset here: CD45RA+ positively selected. The receptor source for this set is a man younger than 30 in good health.

The J gene is TRBJ1-2, the V gene TRBV30, with a weak D call TRBD1 (5 bases). Germline CDR1 is GTSNPN and CDR2 is SVGIG (reference sequence). V was clipped by 0 bases and J by 6 bases, with 14 bases between them. The CDR3 is made up of 14 amino acids. The CDR3 reads CAWSVRVTDHGYTF. As DNA, the CDR3 is TGTGCCTGGAGTGTACGAGTGACAGACCATGGCTACACCTTC.

The chain couples TRBV30 to TRBJ1-1; TRBD1 agrees at 7 bases. Germline CDR1 is GTSNPN and CDR2 is SVGIG (reference sequence). The CDR3 has 14 residues. J was trimmed by 4 bases and V by 2 bases; bases with no gene match: 7. CDR3 DNA: TGTGCCTGGAGTCCAAACAGGGGTGCCACTGAAGCTTTCTTT. Translated, it gives CAWSPNRGATEAFF.

The rearrangement links TRBV21-1 to TRBJ2-1; the table's D call, TRBD1, was not checked against the DNA. TRBV21-1 is termed a pseudogene. The CDR3 totals 15 residues. Here the CDR3 DNA reads TGTGCCAGCAGCAAAGGAGGGGGTACAAACAATGAGCAGTTCTTC. This gives the protein CASSKGGGTNNEQFF.

The genes are TRBV7-9 and TRBJ2-7, with 7 nucleotides matching TRBD1. CDR3 length: 16 amino acids. The ends lost 1 base at V and 2 bases at J; junction bases unmatched: 8. Germline CDR1 and CDR2: SEHNR and FQNEAQ (reference sequence). CDR3 in amino acids: CASSLGLGDSPYEQYF. The CDR3 DNA follows: TGTGCCAGCAGCTTAGGGCTCGGGGACAGTCCCTACGAGCAGTACTTC.

The gene calls are TRBV19 and TRBJ1-1, with D perhaps TRBD1 (6 bases). Trimming took 8 bases from V and 4 from J, leaving 20 bases between them. This CDR3 has 15 residues. In germline, CDR1 is LNHDA, CDR2 SQIVND (reference sequence). The CDR3 is CASGGGGRSSTEAFF. The CDR3 DNA reads TGTGCCAGTGGGGGTGGGGGCCGGTCTTCCACTGAAGCTTTCTTT.

V gene TRBV10-3 combines with J gene TRBJ2-5; D gene uncertain. The germline V and J ends were trimmed by 0 bases and 2 bases, with 13 bases remaining between them. The CDR3 spans 16 residues. The germline V gene has CDR1 ENHRY and CDR2 SYGVKD. This CDR3 reads CAISESRRVPQETQYF. The CDR3 DNA sequence: TGTGCCATCAGTGAGTCGAGGCGAGTTCCACAAGAGACCCAGTACTTC.

The V gene is TRBV12-5, the J gene TRBJ1-1; D remains ambiguous. This CDR3 comprises 14 residues. The germline CDR1 and CDR2 sequences are LGHNT and FRNRAP. Trimming removed 8 bases at V and 0 bases at J, with 13 bases between. The CDR3 nucleotides read TGTGCTAGTTATCTCCCCCCAATGAACACTGAAGCTTTCTTT. Protein: CASYLPPMNTEAFF.

About this clone itself: Other DNA sequences from this sample encode an identical CDR3 as well. The V call is TRBV5-1, the J call TRBJ2-5; possibly TRBD2 for D (6 bases). V lost 0 bases and J 4 bases, leaving 10 bases between the germline ends. The CDR3 runs to 14 residues. From germline, CDR1 is SGHRS and CDR2 YFSETQ. CDR3: CASSLEGGRETQYF. The CDR3 region has the DNA TGCGCCAGCAGCTTGGAGGGAGGAAGAGAGACCCAGTACTTC. The full variable domain, with the rest looked up from reference TRBV5-1 and TRBJ2-5, is KAGVTQTPRYLIKTRGQQVTLSCSPISGHRSVSWYQQTPGQGLQFLFEYFSETQRNKGNFPGRFSGRQFSNSRSEMNVSTLELGDSALYLCASSLEGGRETQYFGPGTRLLVL.

The V call is TRBV6-6, the J call TRBJ1-1; 8 nucleotides line up with TRBD1. In germline, CDR1 is MNHNY, CDR2 SVGAGI (reference sequence). V was clipped by 4 bases and J by 2 bases; unmatched bases: 6. The CDR3 consists of 15 residues. CDR3 sequence (DNA): TGTGCCAGCAGTTCCCGACAGGGGCCCAACACTGAAGCTTTCTTT. It is translated as CASSSRQGPNTEAFF.

J is TRBJ1-1 and V is TRBV6-5, with 9 bases aligning to TRBD1. CDR3 length equals 14 residues. Losses at the gene ends were 6 bases for V and 6 bases for J; bases not matched to a gene: 8. Per the germline V gene, CDR1 is MNHEY and CDR2 is SVGAGI. The DNA of the CDR3 is TGTGCCAGCAGGGCCACAGGGGGCGCCGCTGAAGCTTTCTTT. Amino acid sequence: CASRATGGAAEAFF.

V gene TRBV6-5 combines with J gene TRBJ1-5; tentatively, D is TRBD1 (6 bases). CDR1 and CDR2 (germline): MNHEY, SVGAGI. With 6 bases removed from V and 5 bases from J, the gap between germline ends came to 8 bases. The CDR3 loop spans 12 amino acids. The CDR3 sequence is CASRHRDQPQHF. DNA of the CDR3: TGTGCCAGCAGACACAGGGATCAGCCCCAGCATTTT.

This clone was seen a single time. The DNA of the CDR3 is TGTGCCAGTAAGGGACAGGGGTATTACAATGAGCAGTTCTTC. It yields the protein CASKGQGYYNEQFF. The rearrangement joins TRBV19 to TRBJ2-1, with 10 positions matching TRBD1. The ends lost 7 bases at V and 4 bases at J; junction bases unmatched: 4. Per the germline V gene, CDR1 is LNHDA and CDR2 is SQIVND (reference sequence). This CDR3 comprises 14 residues. Using reference TRBV19 and TRBJ2-1 for the parts outside the CDR3, the full variable domain is DGGITQSPKYLFRKEGQNVTLSCEQNLNHDAMYWYRQDPGQGLRLIYYSQIVNDFQKGDIAEGYSVSREKKESFPLTVTSAQKNPTAFYLCASKGQGYYNEQFFGPGTRLTVL.

The chain is built from TRBV28 and TRBJ1-2, with 10 bases fitting TRBD1. This CDR3 is 15 amino acids long. With 6 bases clipped from V and 2 bases from J, the junction kept 6 bases outside the gene matches. From germline, CDR1 is MDHEN and CDR2 SYDVKM. The chain's CDR3 is CASRGVGQGNYGYTF. The CDR3 coding sequence is TGTGCCAGCAGGGGGGTGGGACAGGGGAACTATGGCTACACCTTC.

The chain recombines TRBV6-4 with TRBJ2-7, with 8 nucleotides matching TRBD2. Per the germline V gene, CDR1 is MRHNA and CDR2 is SNTAGT. V lost 7 bases and J lost 3; bases outside the gene matches: 8. The CDR3 extends over 14 amino acids. The CDR3 DNA reads TGTGCCAGCATCCGACCGGGGGGGATCTACGAGCAGTACTTC. This codes for CASIRPGGIYEQYF.

The rearrangement uses TRBV30 and TRBJ1-1; a weak D match, TRBD1 (6 bases). The CDR3 extends over 15 amino acids. Germline lookup yields CDR1 GTSNPN and CDR2 SVGIG (reference sequence). Trimming stripped 4 bases from V and 2 bases from J, with 17 bases between. The CDR3 coding sequence is TGTGCCTGGACGAGGGGGTCACTCCGTAACACTGAAGCTTTCTTT. Translating gives CAWTRGSLRNTEAFF.

The chain recombines TRBV9 with TRBJ2-5; 10 bases align to TRBD2. The CDR3 totals 17 residues. Germline CDR1 is SGDLS and CDR2 is YYNGEE. V shed 3 bases and J 2 bases; nucleotides not matched to a gene: 10. The CDR3 coding sequence is TGTGCCAGCAGCGACCCGAGAGCTAGCGGGAGTCAAGAGACCCAGTACTTC. Translation gives CASSDPRASGSQETQYF.

The chain couples TRBV10-3 to TRBJ2-7; 8 bases line up with TRBD1. V shed 2 bases and J 7 bases; nucleotides not matched to a gene: 4. This CDR3 has 13 residues. Germline CDR1 is ENHRY and CDR2 is SYGVKD. CDR3 residues: CAISEIDRGEQYF. The CDR3, as DNA: TGTGCCATCAGTGAGATCGACAGGGGTGAGCAGTACTTC.

The chain combines TRBV30 with TRBJ2-2; D uncertain. The V gene lost 1 base and the J gene lost 4 bases, with 7 bases spanning the gap. This CDR3 spans 13 amino acids. Germline V gene lookup returns CDR1 GTSNPN and CDR2 SVGIG (reference sequence). DNA of the CDR3: TGTGCCTGGAGTGCAAGTAGCACCGGGGAGCTGTTTTTT. This codes for CAWSASSTGELFF.

The chain is built from TRBV5-6 and TRBJ2-1; D possibly corresponds to TRBD1 (5 bases). Germline V gene data show CDR1 as SGHDT and CDR2 as YYEEEE. Trimming removed 7 bases from V and 4 bases from J, with 12 bases in between. The CDR3 runs to 13 residues. In DNA, the CDR3 is TGTGCCAGCGACCGGACACAATACAATGAGCAGTTCTTC. Its protein is CASDRTQYNEQFF.

J is TRBJ2-7 and V is TRBV5-5, with TRBD2 matching over 7 bases. This CDR3 comprises 16 residues. Germline V gene sequence: CDR1 SGHKS, CDR2 YYEKEE (reference sequence). V shed 0 bases and J 3 bases; nucleotides not matched to a gene: 9. CDR3 in DNA: TGTGCCAGCAGCTTGGATCCTAGCGGAGAAATCTACGAGCAGTACTTC. Its protein product is CASSLDPSGEIYEQYF.

The gene calls are TRBV28 and TRBJ2-5; 7 bases match TRBD1. CDR3 length: 14 amino acids. From germline, CDR1 is MDHEN and CDR2 SYDVKM. V lost 5 bases to trimming and J lost 5 bases; unmatched junction nucleotides: 8. The DNA for the CDR3 is TGTGCCAGCAGTGCAAGACAGGGTCTTGAGACCCAGTACTTC. This translates into CASSARQGLETQYF.

The chain combines TRBV28 with TRBJ2-7, with TRBD2 identical over 8 bases. The germline V gene encodes CDR1 MDHEN and CDR2 SYDVKM. The V and J ends lost 4 bases and 4 bases, in that order; junction bases with no gene match: 6. The CDR3 has 14 amino acids. CDR3 DNA: TGTGCCAGCAGTTATAGCGGGGAGTCATACGAGCAGTACTTC. It is translated as CASSYSGESYEQYF. Supplemented by reference TRBV28 and TRBJ2-7, the full variable domain reads DVKVTQSSRYLVKRTGEKVFLECVQDMDHENMFWYRQDPGLGLRLIYFSYDVKMKEKGDIPEGYSVSREKKERFSLILESASTNQTSMYLCASSYSGESYEQYFGPGTRLTVT.

The V and J genes are TRBV5-6 and TRBJ2-7; 8 bases fit TRBD1. After removal of 4 bases from V and 2 bases from J, the junction contained 5 bases not matched to a gene. The germline gives CDR1 SGHDT, CDR2 YYEEEE. The length of the CDR3 is 14 residues. The CDR3 loop reads CASSPVQGAYEQYF. The CDR3 DNA sequence: TGTGCCAGCAGCCCGGTACAGGGGGCCTACGAGCAGTACTTC.

This chain joins TRBV19 and TRBJ2-1; possible D gene TRBD2, 5 bases. The CDR3 totals 13 residues. V was trimmed by 7 bases and J by 0 bases, leaving 7 bases between them. Per the germline V gene, CDR1 is LNHDA and CDR2 is SQIVND (reference sequence). The CDR3 nucleotides are TGTGCCAGTAAAGGAGGCTCCTACAATGAGCAGTTCTTC. It is translated as CASKGGSYNEQFF.

V usage is TRBV6-1 and J usage is TRBJ2-7; maybe TRBD1 (5 bases). CDR1 MNHNS and CDR2 SASEGT come from the germline V gene. The CDR3 is 14 residues long. The V and J ends lost 5 bases and 1 base respectively, with 12 bases between them. The CDR3 reads CASSNPYRSYEQYF. CDR3 DNA: TGTGCCAGCAGTAACCCGTACAGGTCCTACGAGCAGTACTTC.

This chain links TRBV27 with TRBJ1-2; D perhaps matches TRBD1 (6 bases). The length of the CDR3 is 14 residues. The germline V and J ends were trimmed by 1 base and 8 bases, with 14 bases remaining between them. Germline V CDR1 and CDR2: MNHEY, SMNVEV (reference sequence). The CDR3 coding sequence is TGTGCCAGCAGTTTATGGGGGGGCGCAGGGGGCTACACCTTC. Translation gives CASSLWGGAGGYTF.

This clone occurred a few times. The chain employs TRBV27 and TRBJ2-3; D gene unclear. Germline CDR1 MNHEY, CDR2 SMNVEV (reference sequence). The V end lost 3 bases, the J end lost 4 bases, and 8 bases lay between the germline ends. The CDR3 sequence is 13 residues long. CDR3 region: CASSFQFADTQYF. CDR3 in DNA: TGTGCCAGCAGTTTCCAGTTCGCAGATACGCAGTATTTT.